The entry that follows covers one T cell receptor beta chain sequence. This entry comes from a study of cytotoxic CD8 clonotypes in ibrutinib-treated CLL. Depth targeted 1 in 200,000 to 1 in 1 million T cells, averaging roughly 9.3x coverage per clonotype. Using immunoSEQ multiplex PCR, the repertoire was profiled, and TCRdb retains in-frame clones only, with some absent. The sample shows more than 35,000 clones, 71% of them seen only once. Germline V CDR1 and CDR2: SEHNR, FQNEAQ (reference sequence). This CDR3 has 15 amino acids. V lost 5 bases and J lost 4, with 17 bases in between. This chain links TRBV7-9 with TRBJ1-1; D is possibly TRBD1 (6 bases). This clonotype originated in a human donor with chronic lymphocytic leukemia. The specimen comprised PBMCs, sampled at disease progression, from a patient treated with ibrutinib. The CDR3 sequence: CASSPTGTRGTEAFF. CDR3 nucleotides: TGTGCCAGCAGCCCCACAGGGACGAGGGGCACTGAAGCTTTCTTT.